Each of the 12 T cell receptor beta chains below was sequenced from the same sample in a study of control samples from healthy donors and cancer patients. Some clones are missing from TCRdb's copy, which holds only in-frame ones; the method was immunoSEQ multiplex PCR. Among about 55,000 clones, roughly 88% were seen once, and the ten largest hold approximately 3.4%. Sequenced sample: blood. These receptors all stem from a man aged 50-60 years in good health.

The rearrangement uses TRBV10-2 and TRBJ1-1; possible D gene TRBD1, 5 bases. This CDR3 comprises 14 residues. Germline assignment: CDR1 WSHSY and CDR2 SAAADI. The V and J ends lost 6 bases and 1 base respectively, with 12 bases between them. CDR3 amino acids: CASSTGRTNTEAFF. CDR3 bases: TGCGCCAGCAGCACGGGACGGACGAACACTGAAGCTTTCTTT.

In its sample, this clone was seen a few times. The rearrangement links TRBV4-1 to TRBJ1-5, with 11 bases lining up with TRBD1. CDR3 length equals 15 residues. The trim removed 1 base at V and 6 bases at J, leaving 2 bases unmatched. Germline-derived CDR1 and CDR2 are MGHRA and YSYEKL. The CDR3, as DNA: TGCGCCAGCAGCCAAGTGGACAGGGGGCTTCAGCCCCAGCATTTT. Protein: CASSQVDRGLQPQHF.

The chain combines TRBV6-4 with TRBJ2-6; D might be TRBD1 (5 bases). V dropped 9 bases and J dropped 0 bases, with 12 bases sitting between them. The V gene's germline CDR1 is MRHNA and CDR2 SNTAGT. This CDR3 contains 15 residues. The CDR3: CASRQQSSGANVLTF. For the CDR3, the DNA is TGTGCCAGTAGACAGCAATCCTCTGGGGCCAACGTCCTGACTTTC.

This clone appeared a single time. This sequence joins TRBV5-1 and TRBJ1-1, with D possibly being TRBD1 (5 bases). Germline V gene lookup returns CDR1 SGHRS and CDR2 YFSETQ. The V gene lost 3 bases and the J gene lost 1 base, with 7 bases spanning the gap. This CDR3 contains 13 residues. This CDR3 reads CASSSGRNTEAFF. The CDR3 DNA reads TGCGCCAGCAGCTCAGGGCGGAACACTGAAGCTTTCTTT. The complete variable domain, with remaining parts taken from reference TRBV5-1 and TRBJ1-1, reads KAGVTQTPRYLIKTRGQQVTLSCSPISGHRSVSWYQQTPGQGLQFLFEYFSETQRNKGNFPGRFSGRQFSNSRSEMNVSTLELGDSALYLCASSSGRNTEAFFGQGTRLTVV.

The J gene is TRBJ2-2, the V gene TRBV19; TRBD2 matches 15 bases. Germline values: CDR1 LNHDA, CDR2 SQIVND (reference sequence). V was pared by 8 bases and J by 4 bases, with 8 bases of the junction left unmatched. The CDR3 runs 17 residues. The CDR3 reads CASGLAGGYTFTGELFF. The CDR3, as DNA: TGTGCCAGTGGACTAGCGGGAGGGTATACATTCACCGGGGAGCTGTTTTTT.

This clone was recorded once. The V and J genes are TRBV27 and TRBJ1-5, with 8 nucleotides matching TRBD1. Germline V gives CDR1 MNHEY, CDR2 SMNVEV (reference sequence). The CDR3 runs 14 residues. Losses at the gene ends were 6 bases for V and 6 bases for J; bases not matched to a gene: 7. DNA of the CDR3: TGTGCCAGCAGGGGCGGACAGGGCCGTCAGCCCCAGCATTTT. It specifies CASRGGQGRQPQHF.

This chain connects TRBV21-1 to TRBJ2-1; the table gives TRBD2 as D, unverified against the DNA. TRBV21-1 is listed as a pseudogene. CDR3 length: 18 residues. DNA of the CDR3: TGTGCCAGCAGCAAAGGCCCCTCCCGAGCGGGAGGGCCGAATGAGCAGTTCTTC. Translated, it gives CASSKGPSRAGGPNEQFF.

The chain couples TRBV5-1 to TRBJ2-7; possible D gene TRBD1, 5 bases. V was trimmed by 1 base and J by 7 bases, leaving 15 bases between them. This CDR3 contains 14 residues. Germline assignment: CDR1 SGHRS and CDR2 YFSETQ. CDR3 nucleotides: TGCGCCAGCAGCTTGAGGGGTGACCTGGGGGAGCAGTACTTC. Protein product: CASSLRGDLGEQYF. Full variable domain (remainder filled in from reference TRBV5-1 and TRBJ2-7): KAGVTQTPRYLIKTRGQQVTLSCSPISGHRSVSWYQQTPGQGLQFLFEYFSETQRNKGNFPGRFSGRQFSNSRSEMNVSTLELGDSALYLCASSLRGDLGEQYFGPGTRLTVT.

The chain has TRBV10-3 and TRBJ2-1; 13 bases are a match to TRBD2. The CDR3 runs 14 residues. The germline CDR1 and CDR2 sequences are ENHRY and SYGVKD. The junction had 10 bases not matched to a gene; V was cut back by 10 bases and J by 10 bases. The CDR3 loop is CASDQGLAGSEQFF. CDR3 nucleotide sequence: TGTGCCAGCGACCAGGGACTAGCGGGATCCGAGCAGTTCTTC.

The V and J genes are TRBV24-1 and TRBJ2-5; TRBD1 aligns across 10 bases. This CDR3 is 15 amino acids long. V was clipped by 2 bases and J by 5 bases; unmatched bases: 4. Per germline, CDR1 KGHDR and CDR2 SFDVKD. CDR3 loop: CATSDWDRGAETQYF. The DNA of the CDR3 is TGTGCCACCAGTGATTGGGACAGGGGAGCGGAGACCCAGTACTTC.

This chain uses TRBV28 with TRBJ1-2; TRBD1 matches at 7 bases. J was trimmed by 2 bases and V by 5 bases; bases with no gene match: 8. The length of the CDR3 is 15 residues. Germline V lookup: CDR1 MDHEN, CDR2 SYDVKM. The CDR3 nucleotides are TGTGCCAGCAGTGGGGGGACAGTACCAAACTATGGCTACACCTTC. The encoded protein is CASSGGTVPNYGYTF.

The DNA of the CDR3 is TGTGCCAGTAGGAGGGTCGGTAATTCACCCCTCCACTTT. Translating gives CASRRVGNSPLHF. The chain carries TRBV19 and TRBJ1-6; D not certain. V lost 6 bases to trimming and J lost 6 bases, with 9 bases between them. The CDR3 is made up of 13 amino acids. CDR1 and CDR2 from the germline V gene are LNHDA and SQIVND (reference sequence).